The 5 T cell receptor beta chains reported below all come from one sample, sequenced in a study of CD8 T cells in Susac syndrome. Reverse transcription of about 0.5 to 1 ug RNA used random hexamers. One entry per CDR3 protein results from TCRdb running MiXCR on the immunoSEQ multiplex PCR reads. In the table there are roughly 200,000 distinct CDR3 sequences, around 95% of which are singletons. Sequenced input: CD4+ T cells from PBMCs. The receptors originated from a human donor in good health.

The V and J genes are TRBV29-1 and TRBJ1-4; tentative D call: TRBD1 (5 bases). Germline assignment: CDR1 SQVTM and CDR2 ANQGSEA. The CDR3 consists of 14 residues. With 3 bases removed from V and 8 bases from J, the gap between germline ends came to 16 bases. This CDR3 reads CSVDEGAGREKLFF. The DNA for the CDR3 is TGCAGCGTTGACGAAGGGGCAGGGCGCGAAAAACTGTTTTTT.

The CDR3 nucleotides are TGTGCCAGCAGCAAAGTCCCACCGAACGGGCAAGAGACCCAGTACTTC. Translating it yields CASSKVPPNGQETQYF. The gene calls are TRBV21-1 and TRBJ2-5. TRBV21-1 is shown as a pseudogene. There are 16 residues in the CDR3.

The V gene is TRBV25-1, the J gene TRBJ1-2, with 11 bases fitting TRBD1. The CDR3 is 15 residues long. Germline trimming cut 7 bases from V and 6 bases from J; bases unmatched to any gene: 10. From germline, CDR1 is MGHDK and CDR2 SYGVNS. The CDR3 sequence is CASIGQGARGNGYTF. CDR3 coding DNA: TGTGCCAGCATAGGACAGGGGGCTCGGGGGAATGGCTACACCTTC.

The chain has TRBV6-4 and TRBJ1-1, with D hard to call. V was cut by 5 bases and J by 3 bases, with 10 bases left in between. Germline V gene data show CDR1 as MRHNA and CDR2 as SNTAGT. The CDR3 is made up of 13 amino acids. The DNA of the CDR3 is TGTGCCAGCAGTATAGGGATGGACACTGAAGCTTTCTTT. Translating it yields CASSIGMDTEAFF.

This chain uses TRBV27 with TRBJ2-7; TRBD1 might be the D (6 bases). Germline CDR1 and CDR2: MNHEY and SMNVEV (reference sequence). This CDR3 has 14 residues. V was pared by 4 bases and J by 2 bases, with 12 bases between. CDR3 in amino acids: CASSSLDSAYEQYF. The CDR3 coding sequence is TGTGCCAGCAGTTCGTTGGACAGCGCCTACGAGCAGTACTTC.